Shown below are 15 T cell receptor beta chains from a single sample sequenced in a study of blood T cell repertoires in COVID-19. Using immunoSEQ multiplex PCR, the repertoire was profiled, and TCRdb retains in-frame clones only, with some absent. The table lists just over 350,000 clones, approximately 84% of them singletons. Input material: PBMCs or T cells enriched from blood (not recorded which). These receptors originate from a woman between 25 and 40 years old who had recovered from COVID-19.

The rearrangement links TRBV13 to TRBJ1-1; no clear D gene. The CDR3 consists of 11 residues. Germline CDR1 and CDR2: PRHDT and FYEKMQ (reference sequence). Trimming pared 3 bases from V and 8 bases from J, leaving 7 bases between. The CDR3 sequence: CASSLVREAFF. CDR3 nucleotide sequence: TGTGCCAGCAGCTTGGTGAGAGAAGCTTTCTTT.

This chain uses TRBV27 with TRBJ1-1; D gene uncertain. The CDR3 runs to 15 residues. Trimming pared 5 bases from V and 1 base from J, leaving 14 bases between. In germline, CDR1 is MNHEY, CDR2 SMNVEV (reference sequence). The CDR3 sequence: CASSPILDWNTEAFF. The CDR3 coding sequence is TGTGCCAGCAGTCCAATACTAGACTGGAACACTGAAGCTTTCTTT.

The chain has TRBV28 and TRBJ1-3; tentatively, D is TRBD1 (6 bases). Germline V gene sequence: CDR1 MDHEN, CDR2 SYDVKM. CDR3 length: 14 residues. The V end was cut by 5 bases, the J end by 1 base, with 9 bases between. The CDR3 region is CASSPGVSGNTIYF. CDR3 DNA sequence: TGTGCCAGCAGTCCAGGGGTTTCTGGAAACACCATATATTTT.

V usage is TRBV27 and J usage is TRBJ2-6, with D perhaps matching TRBD2 (6 bases). With 8 bases removed from V and 1 base from J, the gap between germline ends came to 18 bases. This CDR3 has 17 residues. In germline, CDR1 is MNHEY, CDR2 SMNVEV (reference sequence). CDR3 loop: CASGGWVSGSGANVLTF. Written as DNA, the CDR3 is TGTGCCAGCGGGGGGTGGGTTAGTGGTTCTGGGGCCAACGTCCTGACTTTC.

This rearrangement joins TRBV20-1 to TRBJ2-5, with D perhaps TRBD2 (5 bases). This CDR3 has 11 amino acids. Germline CDR1 DFQATT, CDR2 SNEGSKA (reference sequence). Trimming removed 3 bases at V and 7 bases at J, with 9 bases between. The CDR3 coding sequence is TGCAGTGCTAGTCTCCGGGGGACCCAGTACTTC. Translation gives CSASLRGTQYF.

The V gene is TRBV18, the J gene TRBJ2-1; 11 nucleotides agree with TRBD1. The CDR3 is made up of 15 amino acids. The V and J ends lost 3 bases and 7 bases, in that order; junction bases with no gene match: 5. The germline CDR1 and CDR2 sequences are KGHSH and LQKENI. CDR3 in DNA: TGTGCCAGCTCACCGGGGACAGGGGGTCGGAATGAGCAGTTCTTC. Translated, it gives CASSPGTGGRNEQFF.

V usage is TRBV2 and J usage is TRBJ1-1; possibly TRBD1 for D (5 bases). This CDR3 region has 15 residues. Germline V gives CDR1 SNHLY, CDR2 FYNNEI. V was trimmed by 6 bases and J by 0 bases, leaving 14 bases between them. The CDR3, as DNA: TGTGCCAGCAGCCCTGGCAGGGCGGTGAACACTGAAGCTTTCTTT. Encoded protein: CASSPGRAVNTEAFF.

The chain has TRBV7-8 and TRBJ1-5; D is unclear. The V gene's germline CDR1 is SGHVS and CDR2 FQNEAQ. The CDR3 is made up of 17 amino acids. V was trimmed by 5 bases and J by 1 base, leaving 18 bases between them. The CDR3 is CASSPEANGLSNQPQHF. In nucleotides, the CDR3 is TGTGCCAGCAGCCCGGAAGCGAATGGTTTGAGCAATCAGCCCCAGCATTTT.

The chain recombines TRBV15 with TRBJ2-4; no reliable D call. This CDR3 comprises 14 residues. Per the germline V gene, CDR1 is LNHNV and CDR2 is YYDKDF (reference sequence). V lost 0 bases and J 5 bases, leaving 8 bases between the germline ends. The CDR3 sequence is CATSRDTAENIQYF. As DNA, the CDR3 is TGTGCCACCAGCAGAGATACAGCAGAAAACATTCAGTACTTC.

This clone was observed once. The V and J genes are TRBV10-3 and TRBJ2-1; 14 nucleotides agree with TRBD2. The CDR3 runs to 17 residues. Germline V gene lookup returns CDR1 ENHRY and CDR2 SYGVKD. The ends lost 7 bases at V and 8 bases at J; junction bases unmatched: 13. This CDR3 is CAITDPGLAGEGDEQFF. The CDR3 nucleotides read TGTGCCATCACCGACCCGGGACTAGCGGGAGAGGGCGATGAGCAGTTCTTC.

The J gene is TRBJ2-1, the V gene TRBV4-1; 10 nucleotides line up with TRBD2. Germline V gene lookup returns CDR1 MGHRA and CDR2 YSYEKL. J lost 6 bases, V lost 0 bases, and 11 bases had no gene match. The CDR3 is 18 residues long. CDR3 DNA: TGCGCCAGCAGCCAAGATCCCCCCGGAGCGGGGGGGACCAATGAGCAGTTCTTC. Amino acids: CASSQDPPGAGGTNEQFF.

The rearrangement joins TRBV6-4 to TRBJ1-2; 8 nucleotides agree with TRBD1. This CDR3 is built from 18 residues. Per germline, CDR1 MRHNA and CDR2 SNTAGT. Trimming at V came to 2 bases and at J to 1 base, leaving 12 bases not matched to a gene. DNA for the CDR3: TGTGCCAGCAGTGACCCCATTTCCGGGACAGGAATTAACTATGGCTACACCTTC. As protein: CASSDPISGTGINYGYTF.

This chain joins TRBV7-9 and TRBJ1-5; a possible D gene is TRBD1 (6 bases). Trimming took 3 bases from V and 4 from J, leaving 7 bases between them. Germline CDR1 is SEHNR and CDR2 is FQNEAQ (reference sequence). There are 13 residues in the CDR3. This chain's CDR3 is CASSFRGNQPQHF. The DNA of the CDR3 is TGTGCCAGCAGCTTCAGGGGTAATCAGCCCCAGCATTTT.

V is TRBV5-6 and J is TRBJ1-1; TRBD1 agrees at 7 bases. The CDR3 runs to 12 residues. Germline V lookup: CDR1 SGHDT, CDR2 YYEEEE. Trimming removed 4 bases from V and 7 bases from J; junction bases left unmatched: 4. The chain's CDR3 is CASSTGQDEAFF. CDR3 nucleotide sequence: TGTGCCAGCAGCACCGGACAGGATGAAGCTTTCTTT.

With regard to this clone: The DNA is omitted, as the CDR3 cannot be located on it reliably, and the CDR3 follows TCRdb's listing. This rearrangement joins TRBV28 to TRBJ2-7; the table names TRBD1, a call not compared with the DNA. CDR1 MDHEN and CDR2 SYDVKM come from the germline V gene. The CDR3 is 15 residues long, ends included. The CDR3 region is CASSSSGQGAREQYF.